The 10 T cell receptor beta chains given below trace back to one sample, sequenced in a study of shared clonotypes between healthy human individuals. Clones were sequenced by immunoSEQ multiplex PCR, and TCRdb holds only the in-frame ones, with some missing. The table includes under 550,000 clones, approximately 95% detected once. Sequences were obtained from naive CD4+ T cells sorted from blood. The sample's subset: CD45RA+ positively selected. These receptors originate from a woman aged 30 to 39 in good health.

A remark on this clone: At the DNA level, this CDR3 is encoded by other sequences in the same sample as well. V usage is TRBV27 and J usage is TRBJ2-7; TRBD1 might be the D (5 bases). Trimming removed 2 bases from V and 3 bases from J, with 8 bases in between. Germline V lookup: CDR1 MNHEY, CDR2 SMNVEV (reference sequence). This CDR3 region has 13 residues. The CDR3 here is CASSLRGRYEQYF. The CDR3 bases are TGTGCCAGCAGTTTAAGGGGCCGCTACGAGCAGTACTTC.

V and J are TRBV18 and TRBJ1-5, with TRBD1 matching 8 bases. The CDR3 spans 16 residues. Germline lookup yields CDR1 KGHSH and CDR2 LQKENI. J lost 6 bases, V lost 1 base, and 8 bases had no gene match. The DNA for the CDR3 is TGTGCCAGCTCACCACAGGTCCAGGGGGCAGGTCAGCCCCAGCATTTT. This encodes CASSPQVQGAGQPQHF.

The chain joins TRBV5-1 to TRBJ2-7; 9 bases agree with TRBD2. V was clipped by 7 bases and J by 3 bases; unmatched bases: 11. The CDR3 sequence is 15 residues long. Germline V lookup: CDR1 SGHRS, CDR2 YFSETQ. CDR3 sequence: CASAEGAGGYYEQYF. In DNA, the CDR3 is TGCGCCAGCGCCGAGGGGGCGGGAGGGTACTACGAGCAGTACTTC.

V is TRBV10-3 and J is TRBJ2-7; 14 bases map to TRBD2. The CDR3 spans 12 residues. Germline V lookup: CDR1 ENHRY, CDR2 SYGVKD. Germline trimming cut 10 bases from V and 10 bases from J; bases unmatched to any gene: 6. CDR3 region: CATRGTSGGQYF. CDR3 coding DNA: TGTGCCACCCGAGGGACTAGCGGGGGACAGTACTTC.

V gene TRBV5-1 combines with J gene TRBJ2-5; no firm D call. The V end lost 2 bases, the J end lost 0 bases, and 5 bases lay between the germline ends. Germline V gene sequence: CDR1 SGHRS, CDR2 YFSETQ. This CDR3 is 13 amino acids long. The CDR3 DNA reads TGCGCCAGCAGCTTATGGAACCAAGAGACCCAGTACTTC. Protein: CASSLWNQETQYF.

J is TRBJ2-7 and V is TRBV9, with D maybe TRBD2 (6 bases). The V end lost 0 bases, the J end lost 2 bases, and 15 bases lay between the germline ends. The CDR3 spans 16 residues. CDR1 SGDLS and CDR2 YYNGEE come from the germline V gene. This CDR3 is CASSVDSGVPPYEQYF. In DNA form, the CDR3 reads TGTGCCAGCAGCGTAGATTCGGGGGTCCCTCCCTACGAGCAGTACTTC.

The chain joins TRBV10-3 to TRBJ2-2; the D is unclear. There are 14 residues in the CDR3. Per germline, CDR1 ENHRY and CDR2 SYGVKD. V was shortened by 6 bases and J by 3 bases, with 11 bases between the two germline ends. The CDR3, as DNA: TGTGCCATCAGCAAGAGTACGGACACCGGGGAGCTGTTTTTT. Its translation is CAISKSTDTGELFF.

The V call is TRBV18, the J call TRBJ1-1, with 7 nucleotides matching TRBD1. The germline CDR1 and CDR2 sequences are KGHSH and LQKENI. The length of the CDR3 is 14 residues. Losses at the gene ends were 5 bases for V and 6 bases for J; bases not matched to a gene: 9. CDR3 bases: TGTGCCAGCTCATCGTTGCAGGGGGATCCTGAAGCTTTCTTT. Translated, it gives CASSSLQGDPEAFF.

The chain recombines TRBV7-9 with TRBJ2-7; D might be TRBD1 (6 bases). Per the germline V gene, CDR1 is SEHNR and CDR2 is FQNEAQ (reference sequence). V was clipped by 2 bases and J by 6 bases, with 11 bases between them. The CDR3 sequence is 13 residues long. CDR3 in amino acids: CASSLRGTGEQYF. CDR3 sequence (DNA): TGTGCCAGCAGCTTAAGGGGGACGGGCGAGCAGTACTTC.

V is TRBV4-1 and J is TRBJ2-7, with D perhaps matching TRBD1 or TRBD2 (5 bases each). The CDR3 spans 16 residues. Germline values: CDR1 MGHRA, CDR2 YSYEKL. Trimming took 5 bases from V and 0 from J, leaving 17 bases between them. The CDR3 DNA follows: TGCGCCAGCAGCACCGGGTGGGACGGGACCTCCTACGAGCAGTACTTC. It is translated as CASSTGWDGTSYEQYF.